A selection of T cell receptor beta chains follows, all from one sample in a study of T-cell memory formation after mild COVID-19. TCRdb re-called the 5' RACE reads through MiXCR, storing one row per CDR3 protein. The sample lists 160,000 or so distinct CDR3 sequences; around a third were seen once. Sequenced: PBMCs or a T cell subset sorted from them (not recorded which). Source of these receptors: an adult woman who had mild COVID-19 (a few samples of this study predate the infection). Cell type and time point are not known. CDR3s leave out the opening cysteine and the closing phenylalanine or tryptophan. Clone sizes are given selectively: once, few, many, or a class where the clone is expanded.

v_call clone_size cdr3_aa
TRBV7-2 . ASSPLGSLWNEQF
TRBV5-1 few ASSLSGLLAKNIQY
TRBV15 few ATSRDNPSPGGNTIY
TRBV6-2/TRBV6-3 few ASSWDLGIDEQF
TRBV6-5 . ASSRIDSGNTEAF
TRBV6-1 . ASSDVFIAGSRGEQF
TRBV5-1 few ASSAGLAGAEQY
TRBV9 . ASSVANEQF
TRBV5-1 . ASSARPGLENEQF
TRBV18 . ASSSFGRYNEQF
TRBV18 . ASSPLSAAYNEQF
TRBV3-1 . ASSQGASSTSGRAREGETQY
TRBV4-3 few ASSQSPGTRETQY
TRBV19 . ASSMSIRGFLCTEAF
TRBV30 . AWSGVRYEQY
TRBV24-1 . ATSDIQTGRHEKLF
TRBV9 few ASSVGTQGTYGYT
TRBV5-4 . ASSTGAPYEQY
TRBV19 few ASSDRGETDTQY